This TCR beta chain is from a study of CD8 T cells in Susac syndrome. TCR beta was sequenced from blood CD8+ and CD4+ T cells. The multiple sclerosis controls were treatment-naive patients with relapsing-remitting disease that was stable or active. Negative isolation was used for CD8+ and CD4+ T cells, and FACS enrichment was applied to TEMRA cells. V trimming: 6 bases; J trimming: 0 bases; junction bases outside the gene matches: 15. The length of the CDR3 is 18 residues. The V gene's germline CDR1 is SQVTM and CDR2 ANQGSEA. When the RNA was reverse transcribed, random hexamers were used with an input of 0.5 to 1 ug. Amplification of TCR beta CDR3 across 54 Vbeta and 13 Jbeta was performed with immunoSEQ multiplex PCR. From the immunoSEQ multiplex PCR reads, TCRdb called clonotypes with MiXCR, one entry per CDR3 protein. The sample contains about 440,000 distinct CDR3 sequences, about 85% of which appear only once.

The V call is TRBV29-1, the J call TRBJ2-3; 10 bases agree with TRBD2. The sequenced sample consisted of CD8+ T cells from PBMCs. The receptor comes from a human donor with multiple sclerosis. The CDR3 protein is CSVLGLQRGGSSTDTQYF. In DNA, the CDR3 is TGCAGCGTCCTTGGGTTACAGCGGGGGGGTTCTAGCACAGATACGCAGTATTTT.